This T cell receptor beta chain was sequenced in a study of cytomegalovirus exposure and HLA in healthy donors. Germline CDR1 is SGHAT and CDR2 is FQNNGV. Trimming took 0 bases from V and 2 from J, leaving 10 bases between them. The CDR3 contains 15 residues. Use of 60 Vbeta and 13 Jbeta primers characterized the PCR. The repertoire was sequenced with immunoSEQ multiplex PCR; TCRdb's copy has only in-frame clones and lacks some. The data contain 150,000 or so clones, 75% to 85% of them singletons. This clone was seen once. This chain uses TRBV11-2 with TRBJ2-5, with D tentatively TRBD1 (5 bases). The source of this sequence is a young woman in good health and CMV-seropositive. The material sequenced was PBMCs. CDR3 coding DNA: TGTGCCAGCAGCTTAGAGGGGCTACATCAAGAGACCCAGTACTTC. Translating it yields CASSLEGLHQETQYF.